Listed below are T cell receptor beta chains from one sample, sequenced in a study of T cell repertoires in cytomegalovirus infection. TCRdb reprocessed the reads via MiXCR and lists one record per CDR3 protein. The data contain roughly 320,000 distinct CDR3 sequences, approximately 9.5% of them singletons. The sequenced material came from PBMCs. The source is a human donor in good health (CMV status not recorded). Some clones in this sample may be carry-over from other donors' samples. The CDR3 runs from the conserved cysteine through the conserved F or W. D genes are given only for firm matches. Rows give clone size only sometimes, using once, few, many, or a class for an expanded clone.

V gene	clone size	D gene	J gene	CDR3 DNA	CDR3 protein
TRBV20-1	NA	NA	TRBJ1-1	TGCAGTGCTAGGCGCGTGGGGGTCACTGAAGCTTTCTTT	CSARRVGVTEAFF
TRBV20-1	few	TRBD1	TRBJ1-1	TGCAGTGCCGTACAGGGGGCCCGGACTGAAGCTTTCTTT	CSAVQGARTEAFF
TRBV7-9	NA	NA	TRBJ1-4	TGTGCCAGCAGCACGGACGGGACCAGGGGTGAAAAACTGTTTTTT	CASSTDGTRGEKLFF
TRBV29-1	NA	NA	TRBJ1-4	TGCAGCGTTGGGGCCAAGGGAGTCCCCACGAGGATTTTT	CSVGAKGVPTRIF
TRBV27	NA	NA	TRBJ2-5	TGTGCCAGCAGTTTCGGAGGGGGCGCTTGGGAGACCCAGTACTTC	CASSFGGGAWETQYF
TRBV6-5	few	NA	TRBJ2-6	TGTGCCAGCAGTTTTCTCGTGGCAGCTGGGGCCAACGTCCTGACTTTC	CASSFLVAAGANVLTF
TRBV19	few	NA	TRBJ2-2	TGTGCCAGTAGCCCCCCTCAGACATACACCGGGGAGCTGTTTTTT	CASSPPQTYTGELFF
TRBV20-1	NA	NA	TRBJ1-2	TGCAGTGCTAGAGATCGGTCCCCCGATGGCTACACCTTC	CSARDRSPDGYTF
TRBV7-2	many	NA	TRBJ2-2	TGTGCCAGCAGCCGCCGGGCCCGGGGCACCGGGGAGCTGTTTTTT	CASSRRARGTGELFF
TRBV20-1	many	TRBD1	TRBJ2-7	TGCAGTGCTAAGCAGAACTGGCAGGGGGACTACGAGCAGTACTTC	CSAKQNWQGDYEQYF
TRBV7-3	many	TRBD1	TRBJ1-2	TGTGCCAGCAGCTCCACCCCGGACAGGGAGAGTAACTATGGCTACACCTTC	CASSSTPDRESNYGYTF
TRBV6-6	few	NA	TRBJ1-5	TGTGCCAGCAGCTCGCAGGGGCGCAGCAATCAGCCCCAGCATTTT	CASSSQGRSNQPQHF
TRBV6-5	many	NA	TRBJ1-3	TGTGCCAGCAGTTACTCGATGGATCTTGGAAACACCATATATTTT	CASSYSMDLGNTIYF
TRBV29-1	many	NA	TRBJ1-5	TGCAGCGTAGAGGCGGGGGTCAATCAGCCCCAGCATTTT	CSVEAGVNQPQHF
TRBV9	NA	TRBD1	TRBJ2-5	TGTGCCAGCAGCGCACAACAGGGGGCGGCGGAGACCCAGTACTTC	CASSAQQGAAETQYF
TRBV7-2	many	TRBD2	TRBJ2-3	TGTGCCAGCAGCTTAGGTGTAGCGGGGGGGCGGGCAGATACGCAGTATTTT	CASSLGVAGGRADTQYF
TRBV4-1	few	NA	TRBJ2-1	TGTGCCAGCAGCCACAAGCCCATCGGTGGCAATGAGCAGTTCTTC	CASSHKPIGGNEQFF
TRBV7-2	NA	NA	TRBJ1-3	TGTGCCAGCAGCTTAGCAGGGTCTCTGGGGACTTCTGGAAACACCATATATTTT	CASSLAGSLGTSGNTIYF
TRBV7-2	many	TRBD2	TRBJ2-1	TGTGCCAGCAGCATCCGGGACTACTACAATGAGCAGTTCTTC	CASSIRDYYNEQFF
TRBV11-2	many	NA	TRBJ2-1	TGTGCCAGCAGCTTACAGGGTTTGAATGAGCAGTTCTTC	CASSLQGLNEQFF
TRBV6-2/TRBV6-3	many	TRBD1	TRBJ1-2	TGTGCCATCCACCCTATCGGGACAGAGAACTATGGCTACACCTTC	CAIHPIGTENYGYTF
TRBV18	NA	NA	TRBJ1-5	TGTGCCAGCTCACCACCAAACGATAGCAATCAGCCCCAGCATTTT	CASSPPNDSNQPQHF
TRBV4-1	NA	NA	TRBJ2-7	TGCGCCAGCAGCCAAGTTAGAGGCAGGTTCTACGAGCAGTACTTC	CASSQVRGRFYEQYF
TRBV7-2	few	NA	TRBJ1-2	TGTGCCAGCAGCTCCAAGGACTTCCCGTACTATGGCTACACCTTC	CASSSKDFPYYGYTF
TRBV7-2	many	NA	TRBJ1-2	TGTGCCAGCAGCCCCAGGACGAACTATGGCTACACCTTC	CASSPRTNYGYTF
TRBV7-2	many	NA	TRBJ1-4	TGTGCCAGCAGCCGGGGATTAAGGAATGAAAAACTGTTTTTT	CASSRGLRNEKLFF
TRBV9	few	TRBD2	TRBJ2-1	TGTGCCAGCAGCGTGTGGCTAGCGGGAATCAATGAGCAGTTCTTC	CASSVWLAGINEQFF
TRBV2	few	NA	TRBJ2-7	TGTGCCAGCAGTGATTGGCGGCCCGTGGGGGAGCAGTACTTC	CASSDWRPVGEQYF
TRBV20-1	many	NA	TRBJ1-3	TGCAGTGCCACGCCCTGGGGGAACACCATATATTTT	CSATPWGNTIYF
TRBV20-1	NA	NA	TRBJ1-2	TGCAGTGCTAGAGATCGTAAGATAGCAGGGTCTAACTATGGCTACACCTTC	CSARDRKIAGSNYGYTF
TRBV7-3	many	NA	TRBJ2-5	TGTGCCAGCAGCTTCTCCGGACGTAGTGGCGAGACCCAGTACTTC	CASSFSGRSGETQYF
TRBV12-3/TRBV12-4	few	TRBD1	TRBJ1-6	TGTGCCAGCAGCTGGACAGGGGTCTCACCCCTCCACTTT	CASSWTGVSPLHF
TRBV7-2	many	TRBD1	TRBJ2-5	TGTGCCAGCAGTAGACGGACAGGGCGGGCGGAGACCCAGTACTTC	CASSRRTGRAETQYF
TRBV7-2	many	TRBD1	TRBJ2-7	TGTGCCAGCAGCTTCGACCTAATAACGAGGGGGCACGAGCAGTACTTC	CASSFDLITRGHEQYF
TRBV7-8	few	NA	TRBJ2-3	TGTGCCAGCAGCTTCGACGCATCAGATACGCAGTATTTT	CASSFDASDTQYF
TRBV5-1	few	NA	TRBJ2-3	TGCGCCAGCAGCTTGAGGTTACGGGGTCCCCCAGATACGCAGTATTTT	CASSLRLRGPPDTQYF
TRBV29-1	NA	TRBD1	TRBJ2-1	TGCAGCGTTACCGACAGGGGAAGGAGGAATGAGCAGTTCTTC	CSVTDRGRRNEQFF
TRBV6-2/TRBV6-3	many	NA	TRBJ2-1	TGTGCCAGCAGTTACCCAGGTGAGCAGTTCTTC	CASSYPGEQFF
TRBV7-8	few	TRBD2	TRBJ2-7	TGTGCCAGCAGCTTAGCTTCACTAGCGGGAGTCGAGCAGTACTTC	CASSLASLAGVEQYF
TRBV6-6	few	NA	TRBJ2-7	TGTGCCAGCAGTTACGGGACTCTCAGCTACGAGCAGTACTTC	CASSYGTLSYEQYF
TRBV10-3	NA	TRBD2	TRBJ2-3	TGTGCCATCAGTGAGTTTACTAGCGGGAGGATGGTGGGCACAGATACGCAGTATTTT	CAISEFTSGRMVGTDTQYF